This T cell receptor beta chain was recovered during a study of Ad26.COV2.S vaccination and SARS-CoV-2 variants. Sample treatment: about 20 received Ad26.COV2.S at low or high dose, single or two shots; roughly 5 received placebo; per-sample allocation not given. Samples analyzed were those drawn on day 63 after the first vaccine or placebo injection. Sequencing was performed with immunoSEQ multiplex PCR; in TCRdb, only in-frame clones are kept and a portion is missing. Of 350,000 to 500,000 clones in the sample, less than 95% are singletons; the top ten hold more than 3.5%. The clonotype comes from a person between 18 and 59 years old who received the Ad26.COV2.S COVID-19 vaccine or a placebo. The source was peripheral blood, collected in a trial of Ad26.COV2.S vaccine versus placebo.

This CDR3 is CASSPSSGTVNQPQHF. CDR3 sequence (DNA): TGTGCCAGCTCACCTTCCTCAGGGACAGTAAATCAGCCCCAGCATTTT. The chain is built from TRBV18 and TRBJ1-5, with 7 bases fitting TRBD1. Germline trimming cut 3 bases from V and 4 bases from J; bases unmatched to any gene: 9. This CDR3 spans 16 amino acids. CDR1 KGHSH and CDR2 LQKENI come from the germline V gene.